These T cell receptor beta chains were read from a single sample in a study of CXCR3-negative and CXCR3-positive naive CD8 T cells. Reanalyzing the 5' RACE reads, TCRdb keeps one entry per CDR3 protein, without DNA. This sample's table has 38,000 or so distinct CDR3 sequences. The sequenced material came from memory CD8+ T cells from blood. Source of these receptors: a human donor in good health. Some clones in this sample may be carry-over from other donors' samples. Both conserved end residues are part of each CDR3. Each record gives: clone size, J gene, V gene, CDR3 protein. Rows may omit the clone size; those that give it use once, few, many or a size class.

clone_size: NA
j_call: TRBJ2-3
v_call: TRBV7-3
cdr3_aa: CASSFGSGVQYF

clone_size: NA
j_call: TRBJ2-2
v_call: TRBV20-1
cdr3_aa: CSARDPDRGDTGELFF

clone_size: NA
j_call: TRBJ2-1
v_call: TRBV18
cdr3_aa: CASSPHAGDLNEQFF

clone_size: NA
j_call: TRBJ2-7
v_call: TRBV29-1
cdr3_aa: CSVVGPSYEQYF

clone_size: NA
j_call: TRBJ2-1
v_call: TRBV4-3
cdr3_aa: CASSQVTGGDEQFF

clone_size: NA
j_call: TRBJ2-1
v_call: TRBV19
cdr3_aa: CTSSIEGVAGPYNEQFF

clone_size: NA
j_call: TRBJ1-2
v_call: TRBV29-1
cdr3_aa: CSVVNWDSHYTF

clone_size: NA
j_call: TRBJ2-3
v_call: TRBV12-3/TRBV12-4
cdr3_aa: CASRFDSQRGTDTQYF

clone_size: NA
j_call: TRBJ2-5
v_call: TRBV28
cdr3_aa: CASSLLRYGIPGETQYF

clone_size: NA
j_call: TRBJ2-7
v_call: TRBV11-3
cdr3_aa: CASIPGQGPYEQYF

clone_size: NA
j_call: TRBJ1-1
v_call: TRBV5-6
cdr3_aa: CASSSRWGNRYTEAFF

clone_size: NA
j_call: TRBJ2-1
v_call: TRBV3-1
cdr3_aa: CASTLTSGGYNEQFF

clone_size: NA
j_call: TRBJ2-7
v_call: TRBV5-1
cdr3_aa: CASSYTTGEYEQYF

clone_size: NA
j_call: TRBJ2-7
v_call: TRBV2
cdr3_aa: CASSDYRPIYEQYF

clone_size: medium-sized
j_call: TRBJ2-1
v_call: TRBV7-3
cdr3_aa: CASSLSGTSFSEQFF

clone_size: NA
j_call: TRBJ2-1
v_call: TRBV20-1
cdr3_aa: CSAPGGGINEQFF

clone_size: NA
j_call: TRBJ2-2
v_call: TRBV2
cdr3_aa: CASSQSGPIPPGELFF

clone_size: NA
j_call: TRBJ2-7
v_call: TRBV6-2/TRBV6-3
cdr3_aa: CASSYCEGGCEQYF

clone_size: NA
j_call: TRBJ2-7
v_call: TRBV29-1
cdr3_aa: CSVLSRDVGYEQYF

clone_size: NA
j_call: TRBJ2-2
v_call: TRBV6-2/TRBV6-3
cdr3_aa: CASSPLTVLTNTGELFF

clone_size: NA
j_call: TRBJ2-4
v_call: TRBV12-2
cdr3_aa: CASRFRRQAGAKNIQYF

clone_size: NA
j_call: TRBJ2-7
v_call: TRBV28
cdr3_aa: CASRPSHNSYEQYF

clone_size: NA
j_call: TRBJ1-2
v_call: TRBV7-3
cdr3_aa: CASSSGLGYTF

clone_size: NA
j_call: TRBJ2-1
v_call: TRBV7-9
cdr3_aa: CASTNFGRLPANEQFF

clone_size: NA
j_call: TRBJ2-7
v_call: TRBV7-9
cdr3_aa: CASSFGTAMDEQYF

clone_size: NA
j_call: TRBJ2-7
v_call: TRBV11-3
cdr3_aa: CASSPSLEMPNYEQYF

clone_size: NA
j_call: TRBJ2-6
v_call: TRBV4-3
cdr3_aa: CASSVDRGAGANVLTF

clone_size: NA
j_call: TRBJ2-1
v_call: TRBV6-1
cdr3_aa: CASSFTQNGLANHNEQFF

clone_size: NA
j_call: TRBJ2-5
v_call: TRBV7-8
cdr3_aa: CASSVLAGGETQYF

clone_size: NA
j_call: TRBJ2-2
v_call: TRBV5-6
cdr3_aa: CASSSFPGELFF

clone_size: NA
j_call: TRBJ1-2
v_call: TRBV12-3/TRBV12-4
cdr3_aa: CASSPGTDNIYGYTF

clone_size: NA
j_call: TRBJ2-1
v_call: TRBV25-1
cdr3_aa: CASRSQFSPDNEQFF

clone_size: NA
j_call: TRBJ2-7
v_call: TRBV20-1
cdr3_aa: CSAREDGKDYEQYF

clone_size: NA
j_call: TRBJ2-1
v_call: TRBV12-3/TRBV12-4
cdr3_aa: CASSIQGLSYNEQFF

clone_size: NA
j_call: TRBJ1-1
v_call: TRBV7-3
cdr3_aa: CASSLFGPGETPPYENTEAFF

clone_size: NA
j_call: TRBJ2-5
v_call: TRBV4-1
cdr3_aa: CASSQYRDQETQYF

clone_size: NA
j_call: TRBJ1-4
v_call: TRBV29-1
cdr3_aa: CSFTGFDEKLFF

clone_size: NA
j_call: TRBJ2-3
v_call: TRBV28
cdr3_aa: CASTSGGTQYF

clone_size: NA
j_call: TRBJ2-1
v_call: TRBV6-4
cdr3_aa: CASSAASGSLNEQFF

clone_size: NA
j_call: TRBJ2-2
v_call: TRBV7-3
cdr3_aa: CASSFLPLAGGNTGELFF

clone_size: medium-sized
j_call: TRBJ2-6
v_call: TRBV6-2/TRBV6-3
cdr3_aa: CASSVSGSGANVLTF

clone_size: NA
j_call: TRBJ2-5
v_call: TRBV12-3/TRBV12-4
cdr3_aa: CASSRGLEAQYF

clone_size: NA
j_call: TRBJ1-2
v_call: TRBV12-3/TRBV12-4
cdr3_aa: CASSPETGANYGYTF

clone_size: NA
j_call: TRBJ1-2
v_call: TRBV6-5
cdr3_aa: CASKEDTGTYGYTF

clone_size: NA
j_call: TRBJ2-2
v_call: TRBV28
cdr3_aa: CASSFASEQVGELFF

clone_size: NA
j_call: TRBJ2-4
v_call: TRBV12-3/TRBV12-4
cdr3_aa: CASSTSQFKDIQYF

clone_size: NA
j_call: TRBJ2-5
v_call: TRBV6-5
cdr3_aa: CASSNPWGPPTQETQYF

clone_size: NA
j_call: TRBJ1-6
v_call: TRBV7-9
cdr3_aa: CASSGLGAGGNSPLHF

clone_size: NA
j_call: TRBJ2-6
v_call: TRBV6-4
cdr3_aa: CASSDSGSGANVLTF

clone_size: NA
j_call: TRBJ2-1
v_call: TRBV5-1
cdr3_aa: CASRSTSGRYNEQFF

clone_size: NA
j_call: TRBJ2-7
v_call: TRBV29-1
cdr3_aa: CSVAPPGQGPYEQYF

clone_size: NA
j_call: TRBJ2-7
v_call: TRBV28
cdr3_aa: CASSFGTVPAYEQYF

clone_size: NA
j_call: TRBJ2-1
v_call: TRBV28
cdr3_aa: CASSFQLGQGAGQFF

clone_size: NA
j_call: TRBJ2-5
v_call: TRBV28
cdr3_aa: CASKTLLGGANRGTQYF

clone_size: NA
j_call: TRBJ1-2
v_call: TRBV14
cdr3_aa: CASSQGFAGGGYTF

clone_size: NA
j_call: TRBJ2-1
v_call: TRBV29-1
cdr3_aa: CSVEDGTGILNEQFF

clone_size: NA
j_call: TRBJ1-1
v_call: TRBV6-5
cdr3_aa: CASRQGIYTEAFF

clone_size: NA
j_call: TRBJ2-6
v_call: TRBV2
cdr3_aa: CASSEAGESGANVLTF

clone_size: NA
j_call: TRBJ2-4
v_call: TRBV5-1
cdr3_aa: CASSSSRDRGPPNIQYF